The clone carrying this TCR beta chain was detected many times. Its antigen is not identified. This specimen belongs to a study of T cells after yellow fever vaccination. Study-level findings and limits: Weaker overall, the secondary response nonetheless peaked faster (day 5 versus 15). Subsequent booster samples again held most clones from primary vaccination (under 98% CD4, about 85% CD8).

TCRdb itself ran the 5' RACE reads through MiXCR, one entry per CDR3 protein. The table has over 250,000 distinct CDR3 sequences, about 4% seen once. Germline V CDR1 and CDR2: SGHRS, YFSETQ. The CDR3 loop spans 14 amino acids. The germline V and J ends were trimmed by 4 bases and 4 bases, with 13 bases remaining between them. V and J are TRBV5-1 and TRBJ2-3; tentatively, D is TRBD2 (7 bases). Sequencing was performed on PBMCs, taken 5 days after the yellow fever booster vaccination. This TCR came from a man between 18 and 35 years old who received the YFV17D yellow fever vaccine. In nucleotides, the CDR3 is TGCGCCAGCAGCATGGGGGGGCCGGCAGATACGCAGTATTTT. Protein: CASSMGGPADTQYF.